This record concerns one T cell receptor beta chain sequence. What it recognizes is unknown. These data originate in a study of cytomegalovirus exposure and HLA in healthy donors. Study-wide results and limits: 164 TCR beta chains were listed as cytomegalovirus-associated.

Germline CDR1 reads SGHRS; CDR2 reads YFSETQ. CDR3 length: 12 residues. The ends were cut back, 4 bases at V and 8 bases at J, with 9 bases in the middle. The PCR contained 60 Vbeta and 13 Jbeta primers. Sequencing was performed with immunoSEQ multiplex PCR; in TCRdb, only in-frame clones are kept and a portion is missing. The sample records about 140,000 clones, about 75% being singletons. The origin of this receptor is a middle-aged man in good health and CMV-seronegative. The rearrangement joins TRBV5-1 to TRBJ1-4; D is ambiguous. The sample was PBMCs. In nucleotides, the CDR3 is TGCGCCAGCAGCCTGGGAGGAGAAAAACTGTTTTTT. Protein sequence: CASSLGGEKLFF.